A single sample gave rise to the 18 T cell receptor beta chains below, sequenced in a study of blood T cell repertoires in COVID-19. Sequencing was performed with immunoSEQ multiplex PCR; in TCRdb, only in-frame clones are kept and a portion is missing. The sample consists of fewer than 150,000 clones, under 90% of them appearing once. The specimen was PBMCs or T cells enriched from blood (not recorded which). The receptors here all came from a man aged 45 to 65 in a cohort exposed to, infected with or recovered from COVID-19 (not recorded which).

The rearrangement uses TRBV28 and TRBJ1-2; D may be TRBD1 (6 bases). Trimming took 1 base from V and 7 from J, leaving 10 bases between them. CDR1 and CDR2 (germline): MDHEN, SYDVKM. The CDR3 has 13 amino acids. The CDR3 DNA sequence: TGTGCCAGCAGTTTATCGGCAGGGGCTGGCTACACCTTC. The encoded protein is CASSLSAGAGYTF.

This rearrangement joins TRBV5-1 to TRBJ2-5; 8 nucleotides align to TRBD2. The CDR3 is 15 amino acids. After removal of 0 bases from V and 1 base from J, the junction contained 2 bases not matched to a gene. CDR1 and CDR2 from the germline V gene are SGHRS and YFSETQ. CDR3 coding DNA: TGCGCCAGCAGCTTGGCTAGCGGGTCCCAAGAGACCCAGTACTTC. It encodes CASSLASGSQETQYF.

This rearrangement joins TRBV6-5 to TRBJ2-3; D might be TRBD2 (5 bases). The CDR3 extends over 11 amino acids. V was trimmed by 7 bases and J by 4 bases, leaving 6 bases between them. Germline-derived CDR1 and CDR2 are MNHEY and SVGAGI. The CDR3 here is CASTSSDTQYF. For the CDR3, the DNA is TGTGCCAGCACTAGCTCAGATACGCAGTATTTT.

The chain links TRBV6-5 to TRBJ2-3; TRBD2 matches 10 bases. CDR1 MNHEY and CDR2 SVGAGI come from the germline V gene. The V segment lost 7 bases and the J segment 6 bases; nucleotides outside the gene matches: 4. The CDR3 spans 13 residues. CDR3 in amino acids: CASKRGGPDTQYF. DNA for the CDR3: TGTGCCAGCAAGCGGGGGGGCCCTGATACGCAGTATTTT.

The chain combines TRBV7-9 with TRBJ2-7; TRBD1 matches 7 bases. J was trimmed by 2 bases and V by 2 bases; bases with no gene match: 3. Germline values: CDR1 SEHNR, CDR2 FQNEAQ (reference sequence). The CDR3 covers 14 residues. In DNA, the CDR3 is TGTGCCAGCAGCTTACAGGGACAGCCCTACGAGCAGTACTTC. Translated: CASSLQGQPYEQYF.

The chain links TRBV7-2 to TRBJ1-1; tentative D call: TRBD1 (5 bases). The CDR3 spans 13 residues. V dropped 2 bases and J dropped 8 bases, with 12 bases sitting between them. CDR1 is SGHTA, CDR2 FQGNSA, per germline. For the CDR3, the DNA is TGTGCCAGCAGCTTAATGGGGCCGACGGAAGCTTTCTTT. It is translated as CASSLMGPTEAFF.

This chain connects TRBV5-5 to TRBJ2-1, with D hard to call. CDR1 and CDR2 (germline): SGHKS, YYEKEE (reference sequence). This CDR3 contains 15 residues. Trimming cost V 2 bases and J 6 bases, with 15 bases left between them. CDR3 sequence (DNA): TGTGCCAGCAGCTTAACCCGGAGTTCTATCAATGAGCAGTTCTTC. Encoded protein: CASSLTRSSINEQFF.

V is TRBV21-1 and J is TRBJ1-4. TRBV21-1 is designated a pseudogene. The length of the CDR3 is 13 residues. The CDR3 here is CAVAGRDDEKLFF. CDR3 nucleotide sequence: TGTGCCGTAGCGGGGAGGGATGATGAAAAACTGTTTTTT.

V gene TRBV2 combines with J gene TRBJ2-7; unclear D gene. Trimming left V 9 bases short and J 6 bases short, with 15 bases between. Germline CDR1 and CDR2: SNHLY and FYNNEI. The CDR3 has 12 residues. The CDR3 loop reads CASTLGLREQYF. The CDR3 bases are TGTGCCAGTACCCTAGGCTTGCGCGAGCAGTACTTC.

This chain links TRBV18 with TRBJ2-5, with 7 bases lining up with TRBD2. Germline V gives CDR1 KGHSH, CDR2 LQKENI. Trimming removed 3 bases from V and 2 bases from J; junction bases left unmatched: 3. This CDR3 comprises 14 residues. Written as DNA, the CDR3 is TGTGCCAGCTCACCCGGGACTACACAAGAGACCCAGTACTTC. The encoded protein is CASSPGTTQETQYF. Combining the CDR3 with reference TRBV18 and TRBJ2-5 gives the whole variable domain NAGVMQNPRHLVRRRGQEARLRCSPMKGHSHVYWYRQLPEEGLKFMVYLQKENIIDESGMPKERFSAEFPKEGPSILRIQQVVRGDSAAYFCASSPGTTQETQYFGPGTRLLVL.

In its sample, this clone was seen a few times. This chain links TRBV10-3 with TRBJ1-5, with 9 positions matching TRBD1. This CDR3 comprises 15 residues. Germline trimming cut 6 bases from V and 4 bases from J; bases unmatched to any gene: 7. CDR1 is ENHRY and CDR2 is SYGVKD in the germline V gene. DNA of the CDR3: TGTGCCATCAGCCCCGGGACAGGGAGTAATCAGCCCCAGCATTTT. Amino acids: CAISPGTGSNQPQHF.

The V call is TRBV27, the J call TRBJ1-3, with D perhaps matching TRBD1 (5 bases). The CDR3 consists of 16 residues. Per the germline V gene, CDR1 is MNHEY and CDR2 is SMNVEV (reference sequence). V was clipped by 6 bases and J by 6 bases, with 21 bases between them. CDR3 loop: CASRSTTKGYENTIYF. CDR3 nucleotide sequence: TGTGCCAGCAGATCGACCACGAAGGGGTACGAAAACACCATATATTTT.

This chain joins TRBV30 and TRBJ2-4, with a weak D call TRBD2 (5 bases). The CDR3 runs 15 residues. Germline-derived CDR1 and CDR2 are GTSNPN and SVGIG (reference sequence). Deletions cut 7 bases from V and 0 bases from J, with 16 bases between. The DNA of the CDR3 is TGTGCCTCACTATCGGGCCGGGGAGCCAAAAACATTCAGTACTTC. This sequence encodes CASLSGRGAKNIQYF.

This clone was seen ten or more times. The chain recombines TRBV7-6 with TRBJ2-7, with D perhaps matching TRBD1 (6 bases). This CDR3 region has 13 residues. Trimming took 0 bases from V and 6 from J, leaving 9 bases between them. Germline V CDR1 and CDR2: SGHVS, FNYEAQ. CDR3 DNA sequence: TGTGCCAGCAGCTTAGCGCAGGGGAGCGAGCAGTACTTC. It is translated as CASSLAQGSEQYF. The variable domain in full, with the rest retrieved from reference TRBV7-6 and TRBJ2-7, is GAGVSQSPRYKVTKRGQDVALRCDPISGHVSLYWYRQALGQGPEFLTYFNYEAQQDKSGLPNDRFSAERPEGSISTLTIQRTEQRDSAMYRCASSLAQGSEQYFGPGTRLTVT.

This clone was seen only a few times. This rearrangement joins TRBV5-1 to TRBJ2-5; D not certain. The V gene's germline CDR1 is SGHRS and CDR2 YFSETQ. Trimming removed 2 bases at V and 1 base at J, with 12 bases between. The CDR3 loop spans 15 amino acids. The CDR3 nucleotides read TGCGCCAGCAGCTTCGGTAGCTCCCCCCAAGAGACCCAGTACTTC. The encoded protein is CASSFGSSPQETQYF. The complete variable domain, with remaining parts taken from reference TRBV5-1 and TRBJ2-5, reads KAGVTQTPRYLIKTRGQQVTLSCSPISGHRSVSWYQQTPGQGLQFLFEYFSETQRNKGNFPGRFSGRQFSNSRSEMNVSTLELGDSALYLCASSFGSSPQETQYFGPGTRLLVL.

The chain uses TRBV5-6 and TRBJ2-7; no reliable D call. CDR3 size: 14 residues. From germline, CDR1 is SGHDT and CDR2 YYEEEE. Trimming took 4 bases from V and 3 from J, leaving 14 bases between them. CDR3 nucleotides: TGTGCCAGCAGCCCGATAATCGAGGTCTACGAGCAGTACTTC. This gives the protein CASSPIIEVYEQYF.

The chain joins TRBV5-1 to TRBJ2-7, with TRBD2 matching over 10 bases. Losses at the gene ends were 0 bases for V and 3 bases for J; bases not matched to a gene: 9. CDR1 is SGHRS, CDR2 YFSETQ, per germline. The length of the CDR3 is 17 residues. The CDR3 bases are TGCGCCAGCAGCTTGGGAACTAGCGGGGTCGGGTTCTACGAGCAGTACTTC. Translation: CASSLGTSGVGFYEQYF.

The V and J genes are TRBV7-3 and TRBJ2-2, with TRBD1 identical over 7 bases. This CDR3 has 14 residues. J lost 4 bases, V lost 5 bases, and 4 bases had no gene match. The V gene's germline CDR1 is SGHTA and CDR2 FQGTGA. The CDR3 nucleotides read TGTGCCAGCAGCGAGGGACAGCTCACCGGGGAGCTGTTTTTT. Amino acids: CASSEGQLTGELFF.